This entry is about one TCR beta chain. Its antigen is currently unknown. The CDR3 sequence is 15 residues long. CDR1 and CDR2 (germline): MNHEY, SVGAGI. The V and J ends lost 0 bases and 3 bases respectively, with 9 bases between them. Here immunoSEQ multiplex PCR was the method, and the copy in TCRdb shows in-frame clones only, minus some. The sample holds about 54,000 clones, around 93% seen once. The sample originates from a study of OX40 agonist ivuxolimab in advanced cancers. Across the whole study: Cancers in dose escalation were hepatocellular, melanoma, renal cell and head and neck.

Study-wide findings and caveats: Expansion of clones was among the lowest in partial responders at 0.1-3.0 mg/kg. CD8+ T cells were the subset that, on average, had more expanded clones than CD4+.

The chain uses TRBV6-5 and TRBJ2-1, with D possibly TRBD2 on 6 matching bases. The clonotype originates from an adult with an advanced solid tumor such as melanoma, head and neck, liver or kidney cancer. Sequenced material: CD4+ or CD8+ T cells sorted from blood, taken in a trial of the OX40 agonist ivuxolimab. The CDR3 here is CASSYSTGVYNEQFF. The CDR3 DNA is TGTGCCAGCAGTTACTCGACGGGAGTCTACAATGAGCAGTTCTTC.